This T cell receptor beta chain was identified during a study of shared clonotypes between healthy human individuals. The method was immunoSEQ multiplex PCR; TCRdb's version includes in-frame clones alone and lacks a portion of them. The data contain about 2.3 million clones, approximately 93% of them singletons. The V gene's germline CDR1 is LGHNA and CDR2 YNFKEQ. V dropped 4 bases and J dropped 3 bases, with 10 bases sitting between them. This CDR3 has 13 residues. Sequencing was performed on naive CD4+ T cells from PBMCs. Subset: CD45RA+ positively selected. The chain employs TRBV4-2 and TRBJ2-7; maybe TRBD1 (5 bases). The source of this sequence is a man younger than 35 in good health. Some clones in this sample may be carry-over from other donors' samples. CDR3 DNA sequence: TGTGCCAGCAGCCCCAGGGAAGGCTACGAGCAGTACTTC. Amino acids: CASSPREGYEQYF.